This T cell receptor beta chain originates from a study of cytomegalovirus exposure and HLA in healthy donors. Study findings and constraints: Later analysis showed TCR association rates varying by HLA locus, highest for DRB1 and lowest for HLA-C.

The ends were cut back, 4 bases at V and 10 bases at J, with 14 bases in the middle. CDR3 size: 13 residues. Germline assignment: CDR1 MNHEY and CDR2 SVGAGI. On this clone itself: What it binds is not known.

Primers for the PCR totalled 60 Vbeta and 13 Jbeta. Assay: immunoSEQ multiplex PCR; the TCRdb copy retains only in-frame clones and omits some. The profile shows roughly 56,000 clones, more than 70% of them singletons. Material: PBMCs. The V call is TRBV6-5, the J call TRBJ1-5; D is undetermined. The receptor was derived from a man aged 18 to 29 in good health and CMV-seronegative. Here the CDR3 reads CASSLGSGQPQHF. CDR3 nucleotides: TGTGCCAGCAGTTTAGGGAGCGGTCAACCCCAGCATTTT.